This T cell receptor (beta chain) was recorded in a study of identical twins listed by TCRdb under 2016. About the study as a whole: The study deep-sequenced TCR alpha and beta repertoires from monozygotic twins, unrelated adults of various ages and cord blood to test whether fetal clonotypes persist. To rule out contamination, the twin experiments were replicated at different times with different library preparation protocols. Results and caveats for the whole study, not just this receptor: Abundant cord blood beta clonotypes had fewer insertions, young adult naive repertoires showed a similar but weaker trend, and memory repertoires showed no such trend. Invariant T cells such as MAIT and iNKT could partly confound zero-insertion analyses, although diverse VJ usage argued against such confounding for most clonotypes. Compared with coincidental sharing between unrelated individuals, out-of-frame TCR alpha sequences shared between twins had an excess of sequences with low generation probability. Conclusions relied on cross-sectional statistical analysis, since the same donors could not be followed over many years. A weaker excess of twin sharing was found in beta out-of-frame sequences because the signal-to-noise ratio was lowered by fewer shared sequences. Recombination models systematically underestimated out-of-frame TCR alpha sharing in monozygotic twins but agreed with sharing between unrelated individuals.

Every donor was a healthy Caucasian. The twin cohort consisted of three pairs of female monozygotic twins, all aged 18 to 29 years. Positive isolation kits from Invitrogen were used to isolate the CD4+ and CD8+ T cell populations. Library construction relied on 5' RACE. Data came from an Illumina HiSeq 2000. A universal primer binding site was introduced by template switching, and a unique molecular identifier was present in the final cDNA, enabling accurate counting of TCR cDNA molecules. First-strand cDNA for TCR alpha and beta chains was synthesized from specific primers in the conserved constant-segment region. To control for contamination, each cDNA library was double barcoded with a SMART-Mk sample barcode plus Illumina barcodes. TruSeq adapter sequences and Illumina sample barcodes were added in two successive PCR steps. Sequencing of the TCR alpha and beta cDNA libraries was done on the Illumina HiSeq platform using custom primers. The study's processing was this. Unique molecular identifiers were extracted from raw reads with MiGEC, and CDR3 positions were determined with MiXCR. For each individual, recombination models were inferred using an EM algorithm with the repgenHMM and IGoR tools. The tcR package in R was used for shared clonotype analysis, with sharing normalized by the product of cloneset sizes. To study raw recombination free of thymic and clonal selection effects, out-of-frame nonproductive sequences were analyzed. TCRdb reprocessed the public reads (quality trimming at Q25 with fastp, clone calling with MiXCR) and kept in-frame beta chains. CDR3 protein duplicates are merged, each entry listing the most common genes and DNA. The V and J calls and clone size come from TCRdb's table, not from the authors' own analysis. The sample data list approximately 300,000 distinct CDR3 sequences, and roughly 8.6% of these were observed just once. The top ten clonotypes cover around 7.1% of the sample.

This clonotype was found many times. Its antigen remains undetermined. No much larger clone is present one base from it, and per-base qualities are unavailable. From a lookup of the germline V gene (reference sequence), CDR1 and CDR2 are DFQATT and SNEGSKA. The CDR3 spans 14 residues, from the cysteine through the phenylalanine. Only the CDR3 DNA stays, 42 bases, in frame from base 1. Here V drops 3 bases and J drops 5 bases, and the junction holds 8 bases not matched to any gene. These sequences were also reported in another study, on yellow fever vaccine responses in identical twins. As that second study puts it: The authors reported that the T cell response to vaccination in identical twins appeared partly convergent and partly personalized. In the study, vaccine-responding T cell clones were precisely tracked in identical twins.

The sequence was obtained from a young woman in good health. Recombination joined TRBV20-1 with TRBJ2-5, and 8 bases in between align with TRBD1. The sequenced material came from CD8+ T cells sorted from blood. The CDR3: CSARSGTGGETQYF. The bases are TGCAGTGCTAGGTCCGGGACAGGAGGGGAGACCCAGTACTTC.